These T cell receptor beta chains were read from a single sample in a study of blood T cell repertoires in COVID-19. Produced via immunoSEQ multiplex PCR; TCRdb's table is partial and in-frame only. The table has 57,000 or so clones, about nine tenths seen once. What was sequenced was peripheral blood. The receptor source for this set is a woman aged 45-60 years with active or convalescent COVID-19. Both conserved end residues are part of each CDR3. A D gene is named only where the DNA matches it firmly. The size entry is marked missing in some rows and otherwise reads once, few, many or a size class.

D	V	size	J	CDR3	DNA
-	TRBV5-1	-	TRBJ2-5	CASSLGAQETQYF	TGCGCCAGCAGCTTGGGGGCCCAAGAGACCCAGTACTTC
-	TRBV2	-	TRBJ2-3	CASSDQQNTDTQYF	TGTGCCAGCAGTGATCAACAGAACACAGATACGCAGTATTTT
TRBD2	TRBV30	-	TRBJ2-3	CAWSLAGAGPDTQYF	TGTGCCTGGAGTTTAGCGGGAGCAGGTCCAGATACGCAGTATTTT
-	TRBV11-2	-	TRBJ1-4	CASSLSPGISEKLFF	TGTGCCAGCAGCTTAAGTCCAGGGATAAGTGAAAAACTGTTTTTT
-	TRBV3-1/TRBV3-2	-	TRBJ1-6	CASSQEVRGGSPLHF	TGTGCCAGCAGCCAAGAGGTCCGGGGGGGGTCACCCCTCCACTTT
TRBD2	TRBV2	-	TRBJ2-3	CASSEERETYTDTQYF	TGTGCCAGCAGTGAGGAGCGGGAGACATACACAGATACGCAGTATTTT
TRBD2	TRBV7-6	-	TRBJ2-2	CASSLQGASGGRATGELFF	TGTGCCAGCAGCTTACAAGGGGCGAGTGGCGGGAGAGCCACCGGGGAGCTGTTTTTT
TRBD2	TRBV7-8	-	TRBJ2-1	CASSVGTSGRTYNEQFF	TGTGCCAGCAGCGTTGGGACTAGCGGACGGACCTACAATGAGCAGTTCTTC
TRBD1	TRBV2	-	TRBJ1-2	CASSITGVDGYTF	TGTGCCAGCAGTATTACAGGGGTAGATGGCTACACCTTC
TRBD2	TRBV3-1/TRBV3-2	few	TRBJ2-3	CASSPRLAGGRADTQYF	TGTGCCAGCAGCCCCAGACTAGCGGGAGGGAGGGCAGATACGCAGTATTTT
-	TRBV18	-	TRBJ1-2	CASSPPGTGSVYGYTF	TGTGCCAGCTCACCACCGGGAACAGGGTCAGTCTATGGCTACACCTTC
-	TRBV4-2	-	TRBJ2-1	CASSQVLMTPYDEQFF	TGTGCCAGCAGCCAAGTTCTAATGACTCCTTACGATGAGCAGTTCTTC
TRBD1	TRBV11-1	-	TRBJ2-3	CASSPRGDTQYF	TGTGCCAGCAGCCCCAGGGGGGATACGCAGTATTTT
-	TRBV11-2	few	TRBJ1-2	CASSPSLGGLGYGYTF	TGTGCCAGCAGCCCCTCTTTGGGGGGGCTCGGCTATGGCTACACCTTC
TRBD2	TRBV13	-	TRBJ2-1	CASSLPGTSGRAQFF	TGTGCCAGCAGCTTACCCGGGACTAGCGGGAGGGCTCAGTTCTTC
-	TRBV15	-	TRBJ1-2	CATSREGGANYGYTF	TGTGCCACCAGCAGAGAAGGGGGGGCGAACTATGGCTACACCTTC
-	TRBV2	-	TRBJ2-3	CASSLQGAKDTQYF	TGTGCCAGCAGTTTACAGGGTGCAAAAGATACGCAGTATTTT
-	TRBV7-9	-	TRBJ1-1	CASSFSSGVPEAFF	TGTGCCAGCAGCTTCTCAAGCGGGGTTCCTGAAGCTTTCTTT
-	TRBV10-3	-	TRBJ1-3	CAISEKGSGNTIYF	TGTGCCATCAGTGAGAAGGGGTCTGGAAACACCATATATTTT
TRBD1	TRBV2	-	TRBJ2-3	CASLDRGSSTDTQYF	TGTGCCAGCTTGGACAGGGGCTCTAGCACAGATACGCAGTATTTT
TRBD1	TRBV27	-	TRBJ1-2	CASRWTGGAGGYTF	TGTGCCAGCAGATGGACAGGGGGCGCGGGTGGCTACACCTTC
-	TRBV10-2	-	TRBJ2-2	CASSGGERGNTGELFF	TGCGCCAGCAGTGGGGGGGAGAGGGGTAACACCGGGGAGCTGTTTTTT
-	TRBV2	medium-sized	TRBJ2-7	CASVLLEQYF	TGTGCCAGCGTATTATTGGAGCAGTACTTC
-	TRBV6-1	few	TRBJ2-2	CASSEVVVWELFF	TGTGCCAGCAGTGAAGTCGTCGTTTGGGAGCTGTTTTTT